Shown below are 8 T cell receptor beta chains from a single sample sequenced in a study of blood T cell repertoires in COVID-19 (dated by TCRdb to the early 2020s). Libraries were made using the immunoSEQ multiplex PCR assay. The table comes from immuneACCESS by way of TCRdb, which keeps in-frame sequences with V and J called. Part of the clones is missing from these tables; in studies checked, under half for an unresolved V gene and the rest for unknown reasons. The sample data list around 250,000 clones, and approximately 81% of these were observed just once. Less than 8.5% of the sample comes from the top ten. The material sequenced was PBMCs or T cells enriched from blood (not recorded which). The receptor source for this set is a woman aged 50 to 60 who had been exposed to COVID-19.

The chain links TRBV28 to TRBJ1-1, with TRBD1 identical over 7 bases. Germline loops: CDR1 MDHEN, CDR2 SYDVKM. CDR3 length equals 12 residues. V shed 5 bases and J 11 bases; nucleotides not matched to a gene: 8. CDR3 in DNA: TGTGCCAGCAGTGCATACAGGGGATCGGCTTTCTTT. This gives the protein CASSAYRGSAFF. Filled out from reference TRBV28 and TRBJ1-1, the complete variable domain reads DVKVTQSSRYLVKRTGEKVFLECVQDMDHENMFWYRQDPGLGLRLIYFSYDVKMKEKGDIPEGYSVSREKKERFSLILESASTNQTSMYLCASSAYRGSAFFGQGTRLTVV.

The CDR3 is CASSVPYRGYSNQPQHF. The CDR3 DNA sequence: TGTGCCAGCAGTGTACCATACAGGGGCTATAGCAATCAGCCCCAGCATTTT. The chain uses TRBV28 and TRBJ1-5, with 7 bases matching TRBD1. Trimming cost V 5 bases and J 0 bases; bases outside gene matches: 10. This CDR3 comprises 17 residues. Germline V gene data show CDR1 as MDHEN and CDR2 as SYDVKM.

CDR3 in DNA: TGCGCCAGCAGTGAGTCGGAGGGGGCGATCGGCGATGAGCAGTTCTTC. Translated, it gives CASSESEGAIGDEQFF. The genes are TRBV10-1 and TRBJ2-1; D possibly corresponds to TRBD1 (7 bases). The CDR3 extends over 16 amino acids. Germline CDR1 reads WNHNN; CDR2 reads SYGVQD (reference sequence). The V end lost 0 bases, the J end lost 8 bases, and 17 bases lay between the germline ends.

The J gene is TRBJ1-5, the V gene TRBV27; the D is unclear. The length of the CDR3 is 13 residues. Trimming shortened V by 2 bases and J by 4 bases, and 6 bases separated the two germline ends. Germline V CDR1 and CDR2: MNHEY, SMNVEV (reference sequence). CDR3 nucleotides: TGTGCCAGCAGTTTAAACGGGAATCAGCCCCAGCATTTT. Translating it yields CASSLNGNQPQHF.

This chain uses TRBV5-6 with TRBJ1-2; D possibly corresponds to TRBD1 (5 bases). The V end lost 1 base, the J end lost 7 bases, and 17 bases lay between the germline ends. Germline lookup yields CDR1 SGHDT and CDR2 YYEEEE. The CDR3 sequence is 15 residues long. The CDR3 here is CASSLSGTPGSGYTF. The CDR3 DNA sequence: TGTGCCAGCAGCTTGTCAGGGACGCCCGGGAGTGGCTACACCTTC.

This chain joins TRBV5-4 and TRBJ1-4; weak D call: TRBD1 (5 bases). The germline V gene has CDR1 SGHNT and CDR2 YYREEE (reference sequence). This CDR3 has 14 residues. V lost 3 bases and J lost 3, with 9 bases in between. DNA of the CDR3: TGTGCCAGCAGCTCGGGGGGGTCTAATGAAAAACTGTTTTTT. This sequence encodes CASSSGGSNEKLFF.

The chain uses TRBV28 and TRBJ1-6; no firm D call. The CDR3 loop spans 16 amino acids. Germline CDR1 and CDR2: MDHEN and SYDVKM. Trimming left V 7 bases short and J 0 bases short, with 13 bases between. CDR3 in DNA: TGTGCCAGCAATCAGTTAGCGAGCTCCTATAATTCACCCCTCCACTTT. Amino acids: CASNQLASSYNSPLHF.

This clone has only a few counts. This chain connects TRBV6-5 to TRBJ1-2; TRBD1 might be the D (5 bases). The V end was cut by 6 bases, the J end by 1 base, with 12 bases between. Germline loops: CDR1 MNHEY, CDR2 SVGAGI. The length of the CDR3 is 14 residues. The CDR3 nucleotides read TGTGCCAGCAGAAACGCAGGGTTTAACTATGGCTACACCTTC. It codes for CASRNAGFNYGYTF.